This T cell receptor beta chain was profiled in a study of cytomegalovirus exposure and HLA in healthy donors listed by TCRdb under 2017. Turning to the overall study: According to an earlier analysis of a few hundred of the donors, 150 million to 200 million T cells yielded 117 million unique TCR beta sequences and less than 300 Gb of sequence data. An early release covering about 600 HLA-typed donors comprised about 300 gigabases of sequencing data and tens of millions of unique TCR sequences. Of the 350 to 450 genotyped donors, around 81% fell in the genetic ancestry cluster associated with self-reported Caucasian donors. The study aimed to test whether cataloging public T cell receptors could reveal signatures of past pathogen exposure. The study profiled the T cell repertoires of some 610 subjects by immunosequencing and related them to cytomegalovirus serostatus. Along with the approximately 620-subject first cohort, a separate validation cohort of some 130 different subjects was used. The study combined high-throughput TCR immunosequencing, statistical association of individual TCRs with disease status, and machine learning to predict cytomegalovirus infection status. A later analysis re-examined previously published TCR beta repertoires from 610 or so donors and added high-resolution HLA genotyping to investigate patterns of TCR occurrence. Rather than using new phenotypic data, the later analysis identified candidate immune exposures from TCR beta sequences and from how often those sequences occurred across donors. An earlier analysis of several hundred of the donors applied high-throughput TCR beta sequencing to assess whether each TCR beta V gene segment acted as functional or pseudogenic. Alongside the repertoire data, information on donor age, sex, ethnicity and CMV serostatus was compiled. Genome-wide SNP genotypes for about 60% of the 666 donors were used in a later genetic analysis, which treated that subset as a discovery cohort. Every discovery cohort repertoire had been produced on one sequencing platform. HLA typing covered class I and class II loci at four-digit resolution. Typing coverage varied by locus: roughly 620-640 donors for A, B, C, DRB1 and DQB1; roughly 510 for DQA1; 600 to 610 for DPA1; roughly 450 for DPB1. Four to six DR-DQ haplotypes were handled as single units for association and clustering because linkage in the cohort was strong. On average, 235,054 unique TCR beta nucleotide sequences were sequenced per donor among some 420 genotyped donors of the cohort, with 15% to 20% of those sequences being non-productive.

The receptor library was made with the immunoSEQ multiplex PCR assay. The multiplex PCR relied on a mix of 60 forward primers for TCR Vbeta segments and 13 reverse primers for TCR Jbeta segments. A multiplex PCR assay on genomic DNA amplified the CDR3 region of rearranged TCR beta genes. Amplified TCR beta libraries were sequenced as 87-base-pair reads on the Illumina HiSeq System. The study's own analysis went as follows. Across the 500 to 850 repertoires, a later analysis counted 80 million or so unique TCR beta chains, approximately 10 million of which were shared by at least two donors. Raw reads were error-corrected and collapsed into unique sequences with a nearest-neighbor algorithm that merged closely related sequences to remove PCR and sequencing errors. To assign V, D and J gene segments, CDR3 sequences were aligned to IMGT reference sequences. For a sequence to be retained, at least a six-nucleotide match to both a V gene segment and a J gene segment was required. Rearrangements were called productive when the CDR3 lacked stop codons and stayed in frame with V and J; all others were non-productive. CDR3 was defined according to IMGT convention as the region running from the second conserved V-encoded cysteine to the conserved J-encoded phenylalanine. The earlier analysis of some 600 of the donors excluded sequences that lacked an unambiguous match to a single V gene segment. An earlier analysis of 450 to 650 of the donors called V segments functional above 56.7% productive rearrangements and segregating when the between-donor standard deviation exceeded 5%. To diagnose cytomegalovirus status from the catalog of TCR beta chain sequences, a statistical classification framework was built. In a later analysis, V and J genes were assigned by comparing TCR nucleotide sequences against IMGT/GENE-DB human TR gene sequences. In a later analysis, CDR3 sequences and most-parsimonious VDJ recombination scenarios were assigned using the TCRdist pipeline. In a later analysis, every TCR beta chain was defined by the combination of its CDR3 amino acid sequence and its V-gene family, and reads without a unique V-gene family were dropped. To address suspected cross-contamination and a sequencing artifact, a later analysis removed 450 to 700 highly shared, low-generation-probability nucleotide sequences. In a later analysis, a clonal expansion index for each public chain was calculated from normalized within-repertoire ranks of inferred template counts. In a later analysis, generation probabilities were computed with a VDJ recombination model fitted to out-of-frame rearrangements, and the resulting probabilities were checked against IGoR. In a later analysis, hypergeometric tests were used to score TCR-TCR, TCR-HLA and TCR-CMV co-occurrence, with a repertoire-size bias correction applied to TCR pairs. A later analysis estimated false discovery rates by permuting HLA or CMV assignments 20 times. A later analysis grouped co-occurring TCRs with DBSCAN, adding TCRdist sequence similarity when clustering within HLA-allele-positive subsets. For co-occurrence clustering, repertoires with fewer than 30,000 or more than 120,000 public chains were excluded, along with a handful of repertoires with anomalous nucleotide sharing. Entries here come from immuneACCESS through TCRdb and include only in-frame sequences with V and J called. Some clones fail to appear in such tables; in the studies checked, an unresolved V gene covers under half of the shortfall, and the cause of the remainder is unknown. The V and J calls and clone size were taken over from that table, and D and trimming were inferred from the DNA. Here the sample has 120,000 to 150,000 clones; roughly 70% occur a single time. Clones ranked in the top ten supply about 4.7% of the sample.

The cohort comprised approximately 700 healthy bone marrow donors. Cohort members were all nominally healthy when sampled, although unrecorded immune exposures were likely present. The donor tested CMV seronegative, placing the donor among the approximately 400 seronegative members of the cohort. Every donor gave a peripheral blood sample, and the peripheral blood mononuclear cells from that sample were used for TCR beta sequencing. The Qiagen DNeasy Blood Extraction Kit was used to extract genomic DNA from the blood cell samples. Notes on this clone: Its antigen specificity is not known. No per-base quality is available; no much larger clone lies one base away.

Trimming takes 4 bases off V and 2 bases off J; junction bases not matched to a gene: 10. Looking up the germline V gene yields CDR1 SGHRS and CDR2 YFSETQ. Spanning cysteine to phenylalanine, the CDR3 consists of 17 amino acids. The retained sequence is limited to the CDR3, 51 bases, with the frame set at the first base. The paper's findings and limits, for the study overall: In an earlier analysis of roughly 560 of the donors, most TCR beta V segments were observed in productive rearrangements about 87% or about 30% of the time, broadly matching IMGT annotations. In a later analysis, the rate of TCR association differed among HLA loci, with DRB1 alleles having the most associated TCRs and HLA-C alleles having the fewest. A further reported finding was that TCR beta sequences accurately predicted the HLA-A and HLA-B alleles for most subjects in the first cohort. An association between a missense DCLRE1C variant and V-gene and J-gene trimming of TCR beta chains was found in a later genetic analysis and replicated in an independent cohort. Across donors, most TCR sequences were observed very rarely, whereas some public TCRs were present in many individuals. Because some donors lacked HLA typing at each locus, the association tests relied only on the typed subset. The earlier analysis of some 540 of the donors excluded 15 to 20 rarely observed V segments, including chromosome 9 orphons, because counts were too low. In a later analysis, most CMV-associated TCR beta chains were found to appear HLA-restricted, with HLA associations seemingly driven largely by CMV exposure. A later analysis found that HLA-associated TCR beta chains were more clonally expanded and had lower generation probabilities than equally common non-associated chains. Only TCR beta chains were sequenced in this cohort, and the absence of alpha or paired-chain data limited detectable features. In the study, approximately 160 TCR beta chains were listed as associated with cytomegalovirus. At a false discovery rate of 0.05, a later analysis linked around 15,000 TCR beta sequences to specific HLA alleles. Compared with the 666-donor mean, donors in an Asian-associated ancestry cluster had fewer N-insertions in productive TCRs, according to a later genetic analysis. The authors suggested that the approach could potentially be extended to other disease states and immunological phenotypes. When HLA alleles, especially DR and DQ, strongly co-occurred, TCR associations were difficult to assign to individual alleles. In vitro tests confirmed that three of the cytomegalovirus-associated TCR beta chains recognize cytomegalovirus antigens. Linkage disequilibrium might explain the correlated functional status among segregating V segments, but an unknown experimental factor could not be ruled out. According to a later analysis, parvovirus B19, influenza, CMV and Epstein-Barr virus appeared linked to several top co-occurrence clusters. In both the original and validation cohorts, the classifier was reported to diagnose cytomegalovirus status with high specificity and sensitivity. Because the 87-base-pair reads could not distinguish some IMGT-functional V segments, including TRBV6-2 and TRBV6-3, those segments were excluded. A cluster of highly shared sequence variants was judged likely to be a technical artifact of the sequencing pipeline. The only immune exposure information available for the cohort was CMV serostatus. Sequencing depth was assumed to be roughly uniform across donors in the presence/absence analyses, though that assumption may not hold.

The sample comprised PBMCs. The TCR was taken from a man aged 60-69 years in good health and CMV-seronegative. The chain was built from TRBV5-1 and TRBJ2-7; 12 bases in between match TRBD2. The base sequence is TGCGCCAGCAGCCTGTTGGGGCTAGCGGGGGGGGCCTACGAGCAGTACTTC. The translation is CASSLLGLAGGAYEQYF.